The rows below give T cell receptor beta chains drawn from one sample of a study of T cells after yellow fever vaccination. Using its own MiXCR run on the 5' RACE reads, TCRdb lists one record per CDR3 protein. The sample records approximately 550,000 distinct CDR3 sequences, approximately 13% being singletons. Sequenced material: PBMCs, taken on the day of the yellow fever booster vaccination. All receptors derive from a man aged 25 to 40 who received the YFV17D yellow fever vaccine. The CDR3 runs from the conserved cysteine through the conserved F or W. Each record gives: V gene, clone size, D gene, J gene, CDR3 protein, CDR3 DNA. A D gene is named only where the DNA matches it firmly. Size is omitted from some rows. Given values are once, few, many or a class for expanded clones.

v_call: TRBV10-3; clone_size: many; d_call: .; j_call: TRBJ1-6; cdr3_aa: CAISGLDNSPLHF; cdr3_nt: TGTGCCATCAGTGGACTCGATAATTCACCCCTCCACTTT
v_call: TRBV7-2; clone_size: few; d_call: .; j_call: TRBJ2-1; cdr3_aa: CASSSQGSSPEQFF; cdr3_nt: TGTGCCAGCAGTTCCCAGGGATCCTCACCCGAGCAGTTCTTC
v_call: TRBV20-1; clone_size: few; d_call: .; j_call: TRBJ1-2; cdr3_aa: CSAPGYTF; cdr3_nt: TGCAGTGCGCCGGGCTACACCTTC
v_call: TRBV12-3/TRBV12-4; clone_size: once; d_call: .; j_call: TRBJ1-2; cdr3_aa: CASSLTAQQAFGYTF; cdr3_nt: TGTGCCAGCAGTTTAACGGCCCAGCAGGCTTTTGGCTACACCTTC
v_call: TRBV6-1; clone_size: few; d_call: .; j_call: TRBJ1-6; cdr3_aa: CASSQDSLYNSPLHF; cdr3_nt: TGTGCCAGCAGTCAGGACAGTCTTTATAATTCACCCCTCCACTTT
v_call: TRBV20-1; clone_size: few; d_call: .; j_call: TRBJ2-2; cdr3_aa: CSASRWRGGELFF; cdr3_nt: TGCAGTGCTAGTCGGTGGCGGGGCGGGGAGCTGTTTTTT
v_call: TRBV20-1; clone_size: .; d_call: .; j_call: TRBJ1-1; cdr3_aa: CSASRGRMDTEAFF; cdr3_nt: TGCAGTGCTAGCCGGGGCCGAATGGATACTGAAGCTTTCTTT
v_call: TRBV20-1; clone_size: many; d_call: TRBD2; j_call: TRBJ2-7; cdr3_aa: CSARDFTSGSYEQYF; cdr3_nt: TGCAGTGCTAGAGATTTCACTAGCGGCTCCTACGAGCAGTACTTC
v_call: TRBV20-1; clone_size: .; d_call: .; j_call: TRBJ2-6; cdr3_aa: CSARDLGVGANVLTF; cdr3_nt: TGCAGTGCTAGAGATCTCGGAGTCGGGGCCAACGTCCTGACTTTC
v_call: TRBV12-3/TRBV12-4; clone_size: .; d_call: .; j_call: TRBJ1-2; cdr3_aa: CASSLARNYGYTF; cdr3_nt: TGTGCCAGCAGTTTGGCACGGAACTATGGCTACACCTTC
v_call: TRBV20-1; clone_size: .; d_call: TRBD1; j_call: TRBJ2-7; cdr3_aa: CSARDRPPYEQYF; cdr3_nt: TGCAGTGCCCGGGACAGACCACCCTACGAGCAGTACTTC
v_call: TRBV27; clone_size: .; d_call: .; j_call: TRBJ2-1; cdr3_aa: CASSTLNYNEQFF; cdr3_nt: TGTGCCAGCAGCACCCTTAACTACAATGAGCAGTTCTTC
v_call: TRBV20-1; clone_size: .; d_call: .; j_call: TRBJ2-7; cdr3_aa: CSPRDNSYEQYF; cdr3_nt: TGCAGTCCCCGGGACAACTCCTACGAGCAGTACTTC
v_call: TRBV25-1; clone_size: few; d_call: TRBD1; j_call: TRBJ2-7; cdr3_aa: CASTRGTGLYEQYF; cdr3_nt: TGTGCCAGCACCCGAGGGACAGGACTCTACGAGCAGTACTTC
v_call: TRBV6-2/TRBV6-3; clone_size: .; d_call: TRBD1; j_call: TRBJ1-5; cdr3_aa: CASSYGQGRQPQHF; cdr3_nt: TGTGCCAGCAGTTATGGACAGGGCCGTCAGCCCCAGCATTTT
v_call: TRBV4-2; clone_size: few; d_call: .; j_call: TRBJ2-3; cdr3_aa: CASSQDEKRTDTQYF; cdr3_nt: TGTGCCAGCAGCCAAGACGAGAAGCGCACAGATACGCAGTATTTT
v_call: TRBV5-1; clone_size: few; d_call: .; j_call: TRBJ1-1; cdr3_aa: CASRQTANTEAFF; cdr3_nt: TGCGCCAGCAGACAAACAGCGAACACTGAAGCTTTCTTT
v_call: TRBV29-1; clone_size: .; d_call: TRBD1; j_call: TRBJ1-2; cdr3_aa: CSVAWQGASYGYTF; cdr3_nt: TGCAGCGTTGCTTGGCAGGGGGCAAGCTATGGCTACACCTTC
v_call: TRBV12-3/TRBV12-4; clone_size: many; d_call: TRBD1; j_call: TRBJ2-4; cdr3_aa: CASSPAPGQSRENIQYF; cdr3_nt: TGTGCCAGCAGTCCGGCTCCGGGACAGTCGAGGGAAAACATTCAGTACTTC
v_call: TRBV24-1; clone_size: few; d_call: .; j_call: TRBJ2-1; cdr3_aa: CATSDATPSSYNEQFF; cdr3_nt: TGTGCCACCAGTGATGCTACCCCCAGCTCCTACAATGAGCAGTTCTTC
v_call: TRBV7-2; clone_size: many; d_call: .; j_call: TRBJ1-6; cdr3_aa: CASSSIRGQSPLHF; cdr3_nt: TGTGCCAGCAGCTCGATCAGGGGACAATCACCCCTCCACTTT
v_call: TRBV20-1; clone_size: few; d_call: .; j_call: TRBJ2-5; cdr3_aa: CSTTQLVAQETQYF; cdr3_nt: TGCAGTACAACACAGCTGGTCGCGCAAGAGACCCAGTACTTC
v_call: TRBV7-3; clone_size: few; d_call: TRBD2; j_call: TRBJ2-1; cdr3_aa: CASSPPGGLVNEQFF; cdr3_nt: TGTGCCAGCAGCCCCCCCGGCGGACTAGTCAATGAGCAGTTCTTC
v_call: TRBV19; clone_size: .; d_call: .; j_call: TRBJ2-2; cdr3_aa: CASSAQGATGELFF; cdr3_nt: TGTGCCAGTAGTGCTCAAGGGGCCACCGGGGAGCTGTTTTTT
v_call: TRBV7-3; clone_size: .; d_call: .; j_call: TRBJ2-3; cdr3_aa: CASSSLSGRTTDTQYF; cdr3_nt: TGTGCCAGCAGCTCCCTATCCGGACGAACGACAGATACGCAGTATTTT
v_call: TRBV10-3; clone_size: few; d_call: .; j_call: TRBJ2-7; cdr3_aa: CAISETQGNEQYF; cdr3_nt: TGTGCCATCAGTGAGACCCAGGGAAACGAGCAGTACTTC
v_call: TRBV10-3; clone_size: few; d_call: .; j_call: TRBJ2-2; cdr3_aa: CAISARDTGELFF; cdr3_nt: TGTGCCATCAGTGCTCGTGACACCGGGGAGCTGTTTTTT
v_call: TRBV28; clone_size: .; d_call: TRBD1; j_call: TRBJ1-4; cdr3_aa: CASKGSGGSATNEKLFF; cdr3_nt: TGTGCCAGCAAAGGATCAGGGGGGTCGGCAACTAATGAAAAACTGTTTTTT
v_call: TRBV21-1; clone_size: few; d_call: .; j_call: TRBJ1-6; cdr3_aa: CASSKRGGNYNSPLHF; cdr3_nt: TGTGCCAGCAGCAAGAGGGGGGGCAACTATAATTCACCCCTCCACTTT
v_call: TRBV7-2; clone_size: few; d_call: .; j_call: TRBJ2-3; cdr3_aa: CASSFFQTDTQYF; cdr3_nt: TGTGCCAGCAGCTTCTTCCAAACAGATACGCAGTATTTT
v_call: TRBV6-1; clone_size: few; d_call: TRBD2; j_call: TRBJ2-3; cdr3_aa: CASGENSGTDTQYF; cdr3_nt: TGTGCCAGCGGCGAAAATAGCGGGACTGATACGCAGTATTTT
v_call: TRBV5-1; clone_size: .; d_call: .; j_call: TRBJ1-2; cdr3_aa: CASSPEGPAFGYTF; cdr3_nt: TGCGCCAGCAGCCCGGAAGGGCCAGCTTTTGGCTACACCTTC
v_call: TRBV27; clone_size: few; d_call: .; j_call: TRBJ2-3; cdr3_aa: CATRGIAGYTDTQYF; cdr3_nt: TGTGCCACCAGGGGAATAGCGGGCTACACAGATACGCAGTATTTT
v_call: TRBV11-2; clone_size: .; d_call: TRBD1; j_call: TRBJ2-7; cdr3_aa: CASSLAGTGFWEQYF; cdr3_nt: TGTGCCAGCAGCCTCGCCGGGACAGGGTTCTGGGAGCAGTACTTC
v_call: TRBV10-3; clone_size: .; d_call: TRBD2; j_call: TRBJ2-1; cdr3_aa: CAISLTSEYNEQFF; cdr3_nt: TGTGCCATCAGTCTGACTAGCGAGTACAATGAGCAGTTCTTC
v_call: TRBV20-1; clone_size: .; d_call: .; j_call: TRBJ2-2; cdr3_aa: CSANLGTGELFF; cdr3_nt: TGCAGTGCTAACCTCGGCACCGGGGAGCTGTTTTTT
v_call: TRBV7-9; clone_size: few; d_call: .; j_call: TRBJ1-1; cdr3_aa: CASSPTGRTEAFF; cdr3_nt: TGTGCCAGCAGCCCTACAGGGAGAACTGAAGCTTTCTTT
v_call: TRBV20-1; clone_size: .; d_call: .; j_call: TRBJ2-5; cdr3_aa: CSAQKETQYF; cdr3_nt: TGCAGTGCTCAGAAAGAGACCCAGTACTTC
v_call: TRBV27; clone_size: .; d_call: TRBD2; j_call: TRBJ2-1; cdr3_aa: CASSFRGLGTYNEQFF; cdr3_nt: TGTGCCAGCAGTTTTAGGGGACTAGGCACCTACAATGAGCAGTTCTTC
v_call: TRBV7-2; clone_size: few; d_call: .; j_call: TRBJ1-5; cdr3_aa: CASSLSGAWGNQPQHF; cdr3_nt: TGTGCCAGCAGCTTATCAGGGGCATGGGGCAATCAGCCCCAGCATTTT
v_call: TRBV7-2; clone_size: few; d_call: .; j_call: TRBJ2-4; cdr3_aa: CASSLSQDDIQYF; cdr3_nt: TGTGCCAGCAGCTTATCGCAGGATGACATTCAGTACTTC
v_call: TRBV5-1; clone_size: .; d_call: TRBD1; j_call: TRBJ2-5; cdr3_aa: CASEQGTGETQYF; cdr3_nt: TGCGCCAGTGAACAGGGGACGGGGGAGACCCAGTACTTC
v_call: TRBV20-1; clone_size: .; d_call: .; j_call: TRBJ2-2; cdr3_aa: CSAGNAGTLTGELFF; cdr3_nt: TGCAGTGCTGGGAATGCCGGGACACTCACCGGGGAGCTGTTTTTT
v_call: TRBV6-1; clone_size: few; d_call: TRBD2; j_call: TRBJ2-7; cdr3_aa: CASSKSPYEGSGRPRVHEQYF; cdr3_nt: TGTGCCAGCAGTAAAAGTCCGTACGAAGGTAGCGGGAGACCTAGAGTACACGAGCAGTACTTC
v_call: TRBV27; clone_size: .; d_call: .; j_call: TRBJ1-6; cdr3_aa: CASKGELNSPLHF; cdr3_nt: TGTGCCAGTAAGGGGGAACTAAATTCACCCCTCCACTTT
v_call: TRBV20-1; clone_size: .; d_call: TRBD1; j_call: TRBJ2-7; cdr3_aa: CSARPPGTAYEQYF; cdr3_nt: TGCAGTGCTAGACCGCCTGGGACAGCCTACGAGCAGTACTTC
v_call: TRBV7-8; clone_size: .; d_call: .; j_call: TRBJ2-4; cdr3_aa: CASSLVPGAKNIQYF; cdr3_nt: TGTGCCAGCAGCTTAGTTCCGGGGGCCAAAAACATTCAGTACTTC
v_call: TRBV3-1; clone_size: .; d_call: .; j_call: TRBJ2-1; cdr3_aa: CASSQVELGSYNEQFF; cdr3_nt: TGTGCCAGCAGCCAAGTTGAGTTGGGAAGCTACAATGAGCAGTTCTTC
v_call: TRBV6-5; clone_size: once; d_call: .; j_call: TRBJ2-7; cdr3_aa: CASSYQESNYPYEQYF; cdr3_nt: TGTGCCAGCAGTTACCAGGAGTCAAACTACCCCTACGAGCAGTACTTC
v_call: TRBV7-9; clone_size: few; d_call: .; j_call: TRBJ2-5; cdr3_aa: CASTRRTAQETQYF; cdr3_nt: TGTGCCAGCACCAGACGGACAGCCCAAGAGACCCAGTACTTC
v_call: TRBV5-6; clone_size: .; d_call: .; j_call: TRBJ2-1; cdr3_aa: CASLDRPGLYNEQFF; cdr3_nt: TGTGCCAGCTTGGACCGACCGGGACTCTACAATGAGCAGTTCTTC
v_call: TRBV12-3/TRBV12-4; clone_size: many; d_call: TRBD2; j_call: TRBJ2-1; cdr3_aa: CASREDNEQFF; cdr3_nt: TGTGCCAGCCGGGAGGACAATGAGCAGTTCTTC
v_call: TRBV20-1; clone_size: .; d_call: .; j_call: TRBJ2-7; cdr3_aa: CSARDEGRTYEQYF; cdr3_nt: TGCAGTGCTAGAGATGAGGGGAGGACATACGAGCAGTACTTC
v_call: TRBV7-2; clone_size: many; d_call: TRBD1; j_call: TRBJ1-6; cdr3_aa: CASSTDRGLSSPLHF; cdr3_nt: TGTGCCAGCAGCACGGACAGGGGGCTTAGTTCACCCCTCCACTTT